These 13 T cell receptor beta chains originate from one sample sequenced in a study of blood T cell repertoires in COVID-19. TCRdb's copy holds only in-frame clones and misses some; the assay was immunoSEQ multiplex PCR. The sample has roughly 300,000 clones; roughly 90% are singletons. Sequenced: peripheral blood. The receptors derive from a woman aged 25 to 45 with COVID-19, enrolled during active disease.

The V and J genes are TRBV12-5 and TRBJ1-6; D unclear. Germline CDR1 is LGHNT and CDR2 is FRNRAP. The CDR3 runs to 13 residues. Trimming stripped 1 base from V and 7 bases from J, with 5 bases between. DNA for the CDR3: TGTGCTAGTGGTTTGGGACAAAATTCACCCCTCCACTTT. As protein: CASGLGQNSPLHF.

The CDR3 sequence is CAWPVGVGAKNIQYF. The CDR3 DNA sequence: TGTGCCTGGCCCGTCGGGGTCGGCGCCAAAAACATTCAGTACTTC. The V and J genes are TRBV30 and TRBJ2-4, with D maybe TRBD2 (5 bases). The germline V gene encodes CDR1 GTSNPN and CDR2 SVGIG (reference sequence). The V gene lost 5 bases and the J gene lost 1 base, with 15 bases spanning the gap. This CDR3 comprises 15 residues.

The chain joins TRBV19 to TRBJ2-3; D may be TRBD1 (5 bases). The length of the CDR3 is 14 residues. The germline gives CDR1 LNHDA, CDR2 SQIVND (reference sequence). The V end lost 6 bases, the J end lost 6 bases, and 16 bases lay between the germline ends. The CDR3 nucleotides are TGTGCCAGTAGGCCCGGGCCAGGGTTTGATACGCAGTATTTT. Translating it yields CASRPGPGFDTQYF.

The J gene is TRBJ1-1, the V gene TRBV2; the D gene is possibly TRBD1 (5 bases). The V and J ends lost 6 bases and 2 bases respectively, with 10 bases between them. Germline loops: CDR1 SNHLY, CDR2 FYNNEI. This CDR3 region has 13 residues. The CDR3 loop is CASRAGRNTEAFF. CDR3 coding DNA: TGTGCCAGCAGGGCGGGACGTAACACTGAAGCTTTCTTT.

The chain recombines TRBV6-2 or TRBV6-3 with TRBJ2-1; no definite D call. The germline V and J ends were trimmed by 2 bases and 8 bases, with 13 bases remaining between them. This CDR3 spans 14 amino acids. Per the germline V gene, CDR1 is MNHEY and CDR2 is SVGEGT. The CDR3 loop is CASSYAESTDEQFF. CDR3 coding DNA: TGTGCCAGCAGTTACGCGGAGTCGACCGATGAGCAGTTCTTC.

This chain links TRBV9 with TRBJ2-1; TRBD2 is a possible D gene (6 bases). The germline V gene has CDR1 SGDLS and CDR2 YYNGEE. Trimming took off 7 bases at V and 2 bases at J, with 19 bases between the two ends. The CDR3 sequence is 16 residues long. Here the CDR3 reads CASADGGAGPYNEQFF. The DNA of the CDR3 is TGTGCCAGCGCCGACGGGGGAGCTGGCCCCTACAATGAGCAGTTCTTC. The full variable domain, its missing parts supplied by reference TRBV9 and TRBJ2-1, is DSGVTQTPKHLITATGQRVTLRCSPRSGDLSVYWYQQSLDQGLQFLIQYYNGEERAKGNILERFSAQQFPDLHSELNLSSLELGDSALYFCASADGGAGPYNEQFFGPGTRLTVL.

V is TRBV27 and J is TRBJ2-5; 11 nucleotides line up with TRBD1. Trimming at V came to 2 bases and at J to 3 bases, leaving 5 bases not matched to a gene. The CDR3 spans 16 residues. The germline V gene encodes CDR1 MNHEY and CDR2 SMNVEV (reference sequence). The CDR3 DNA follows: TGTGCCAGCAGTTTAGGGACAGGGGGGGTAAAAGAGACCCAGTACTTC. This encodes CASSLGTGGVKETQYF.

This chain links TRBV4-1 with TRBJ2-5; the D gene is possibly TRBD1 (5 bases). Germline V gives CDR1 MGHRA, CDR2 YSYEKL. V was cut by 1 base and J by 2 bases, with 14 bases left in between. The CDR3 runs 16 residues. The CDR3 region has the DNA TGCGCCAGCAGCCAAGTTGATGACAGTCGGCAAGAGACCCAGTACTTC. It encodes CASSQVDDSRQETQYF.

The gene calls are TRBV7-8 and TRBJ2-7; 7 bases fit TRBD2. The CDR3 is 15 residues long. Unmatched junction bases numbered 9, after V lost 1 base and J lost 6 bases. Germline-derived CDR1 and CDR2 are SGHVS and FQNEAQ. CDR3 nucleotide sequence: TGTGCCAGCAGCTTAGAGGGAGGGTCCGTCGGCGAGCAGTACTTC. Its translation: CASSLEGGSVGEQYF.

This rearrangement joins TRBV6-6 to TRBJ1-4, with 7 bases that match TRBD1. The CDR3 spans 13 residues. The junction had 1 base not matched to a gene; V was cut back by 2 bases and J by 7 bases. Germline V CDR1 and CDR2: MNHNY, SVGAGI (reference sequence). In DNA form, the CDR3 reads TGTGCCAGCAGTTACGCAGGGGGTGAAAAACTGTTTTTT. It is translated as CASSYAGGEKLFF.

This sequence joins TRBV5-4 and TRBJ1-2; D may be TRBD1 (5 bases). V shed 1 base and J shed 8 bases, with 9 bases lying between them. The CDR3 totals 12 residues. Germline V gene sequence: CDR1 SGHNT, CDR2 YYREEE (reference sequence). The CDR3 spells CASSLSQGGYTF. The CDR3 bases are TGTGCCAGCAGCTTGTCGCAGGGCGGCTACACCTTC.

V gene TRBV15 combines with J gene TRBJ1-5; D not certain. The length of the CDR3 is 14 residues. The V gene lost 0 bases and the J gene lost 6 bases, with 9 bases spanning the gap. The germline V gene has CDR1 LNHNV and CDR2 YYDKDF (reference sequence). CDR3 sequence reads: CATSRERSGQPQHF. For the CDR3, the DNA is TGTGCCACCAGCAGAGAAAGGAGTGGTCAGCCCCAGCATTTT.

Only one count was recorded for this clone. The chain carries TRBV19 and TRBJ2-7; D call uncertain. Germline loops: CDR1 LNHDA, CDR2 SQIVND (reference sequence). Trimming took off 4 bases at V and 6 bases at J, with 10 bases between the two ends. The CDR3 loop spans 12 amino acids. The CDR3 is CASSSLPGEQYF. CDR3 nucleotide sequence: TGTGCCAGTAGTAGCCTACCAGGCGAGCAGTACTTC.